This TCR beta chain was documented in a study of T cell responses to AZD1222 COVID-19 vaccine. The ends lost 4 bases at V and 4 bases at J; junction bases unmatched: 8. This CDR3 is 14 amino acids long. Germline CDR1 reads SQVTM; CDR2 reads ANQGSEA. Profiling relied on immunoSEQ multiplex PCR, and the TCRdb table lists in-frame clones only, not all of them. The table records roughly 120,000 clones, about 89% of them present only once. This TCR was sampled from an adult who received the AZD1222 COVID-19 vaccine. Sample: peripheral blood, taken 28 days after the second AZD1222 dose. The chain links TRBV29-1 to TRBJ1-2, with 8 bases matching TRBD1. As DNA, the CDR3 is TGCAGCGTTGGCCTACAGGGGGGCGGCTATGGCTACACCTTC. This codes for CSVGLQGGGYGYTF.